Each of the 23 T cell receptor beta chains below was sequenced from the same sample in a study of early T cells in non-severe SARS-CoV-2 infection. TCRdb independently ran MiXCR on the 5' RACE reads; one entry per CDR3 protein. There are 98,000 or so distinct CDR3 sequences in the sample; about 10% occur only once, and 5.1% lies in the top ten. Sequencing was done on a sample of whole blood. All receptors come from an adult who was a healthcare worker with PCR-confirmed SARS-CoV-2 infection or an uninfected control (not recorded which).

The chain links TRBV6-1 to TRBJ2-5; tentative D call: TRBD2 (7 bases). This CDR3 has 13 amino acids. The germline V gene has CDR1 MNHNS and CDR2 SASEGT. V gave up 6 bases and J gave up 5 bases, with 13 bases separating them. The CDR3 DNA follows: TGTGCCAGCAGGGGGGGGGCAAGGGAGACCCAGTACTTC. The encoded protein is CASRGGARETQYF.

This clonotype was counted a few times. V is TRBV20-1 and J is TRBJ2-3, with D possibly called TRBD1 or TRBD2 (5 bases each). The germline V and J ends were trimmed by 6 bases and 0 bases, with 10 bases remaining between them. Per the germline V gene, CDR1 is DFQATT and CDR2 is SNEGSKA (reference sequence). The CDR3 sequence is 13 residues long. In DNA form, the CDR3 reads TGCAGTGCCCCAGAGGGGAGCACAGATACGCAGTATTTT. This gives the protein CSAPEGSTDTQYF.

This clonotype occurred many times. CDR3 DNA: TGTGCCAGCAGTGACGACAGGGAGGCCACCGGGGAGCTGTTTTTT. Its translation: CASSDDREATGELFF. This rearrangement joins TRBV25-1 to TRBJ2-2, with D perhaps TRBD1 (7 bases). Deletions cut 3 bases from V and 4 bases from J, with 12 bases between. The germline gives CDR1 MGHDK, CDR2 SYGVNS. The CDR3 sequence is 15 residues long.

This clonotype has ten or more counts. DNA for the CDR3: TGCGCCAGCAGTTCTTTAGGGGGCAACACTGAAGCTTTCTTT. Amino acid sequence: CASSSLGGNTEAFF. The chain recombines TRBV10-2 with TRBJ1-1; 7 nucleotides align to TRBD1. Germline V gene lookup returns CDR1 WSHSY and CDR2 SAAADI. The junction had 5 bases not matched to a gene; V was cut back by 5 bases and J by 2 bases. CDR3 length: 14 residues.

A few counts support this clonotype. CDR3 in DNA: TGCAGTGCTGCGACAGGGGGCGAGGGTGAAAAACTGTTTTTT. It specifies CSAATGGEGEKLFF. J is TRBJ1-4 and V is TRBV20-1; 10 nucleotides match TRBD1. This CDR3 is 14 amino acids long. Germline V gene data show CDR1 as DFQATT and CDR2 as SNEGSKA (reference sequence). V dropped 5 bases and J dropped 7; count of bases not matched to a gene: 7.

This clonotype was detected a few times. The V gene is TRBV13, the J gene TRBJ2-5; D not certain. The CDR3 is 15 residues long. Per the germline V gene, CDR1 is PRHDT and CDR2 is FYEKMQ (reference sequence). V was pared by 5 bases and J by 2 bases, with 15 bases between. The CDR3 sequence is CASSPRIAPQETQYF. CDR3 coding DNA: TGTGCCAGCAGCCCACGGATAGCTCCACAAGAGACCCAGTACTTC.

The CDR3 DNA follows: TGTGCCAGCAGTTTCGGTCGTTATTATGGCTACACCTTC. It is translated as CASSFGRYYGYTF. The V call is TRBV28, the J call TRBJ1-2; no reliable D call. Germline assignment: CDR1 MDHEN and CDR2 SYDVKM. The CDR3 spans 13 residues. Between the trimmed V and J ends, which lost 3 bases and 5 bases, there was a span of 10 bases.

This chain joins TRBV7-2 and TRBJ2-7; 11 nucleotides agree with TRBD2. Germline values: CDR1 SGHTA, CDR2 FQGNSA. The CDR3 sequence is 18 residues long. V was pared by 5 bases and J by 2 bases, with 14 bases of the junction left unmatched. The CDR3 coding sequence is TGTGCCAGCAGCCTACCCAGGGGCTTAGCGGGAGGGACCTACGAGCAGTACTTC. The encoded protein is CASSLPRGLAGGTYEQYF.

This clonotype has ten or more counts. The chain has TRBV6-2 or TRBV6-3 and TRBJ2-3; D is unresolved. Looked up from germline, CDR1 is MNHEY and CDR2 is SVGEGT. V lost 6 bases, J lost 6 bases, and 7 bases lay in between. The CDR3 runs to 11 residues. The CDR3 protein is CASSPLDTQYF. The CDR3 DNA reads TGTGCCAGCAGCCCATTGGATACGCAGTATTTT.

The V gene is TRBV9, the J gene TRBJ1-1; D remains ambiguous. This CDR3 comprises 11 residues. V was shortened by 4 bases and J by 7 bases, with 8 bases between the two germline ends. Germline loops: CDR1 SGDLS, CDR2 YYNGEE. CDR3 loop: CASSLEGEAFF. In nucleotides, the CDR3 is TGTGCCAGCAGCCTAGAGGGTGAAGCTTTCTTT.

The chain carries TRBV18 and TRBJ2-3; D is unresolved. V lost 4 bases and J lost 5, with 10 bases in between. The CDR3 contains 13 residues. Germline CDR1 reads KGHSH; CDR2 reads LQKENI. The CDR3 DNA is TGTGCCAGCTCACTTAGGGTTGAAGATACGCAGTATTTT. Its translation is CASSLRVEDTQYF. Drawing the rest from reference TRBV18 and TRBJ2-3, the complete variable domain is NAGVMQNPRHLVRRRGQEARLRCSPMKGHSHVYWYRQLPEEGLKFMVYLQKENIIDESGMPKERFSAEFPKEGPSILRIQQVVRGDSAAYFCASSLRVEDTQYFGPGTRLTVL.

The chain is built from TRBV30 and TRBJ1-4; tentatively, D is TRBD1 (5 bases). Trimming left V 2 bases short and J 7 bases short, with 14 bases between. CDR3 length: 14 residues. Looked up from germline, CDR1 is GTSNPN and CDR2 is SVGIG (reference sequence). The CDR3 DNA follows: TGTGCCTGGAGTTCGCCGGGGCGAAGTGAAAAACTGTTTTTT. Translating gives CAWSSPGRSEKLFF.

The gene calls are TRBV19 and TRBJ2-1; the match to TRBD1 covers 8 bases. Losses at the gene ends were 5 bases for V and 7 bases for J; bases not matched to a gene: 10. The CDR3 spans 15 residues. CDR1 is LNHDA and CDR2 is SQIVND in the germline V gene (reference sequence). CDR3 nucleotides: TGTGCCAGTAGTTCGAGGACAGGGCAGGGGAATGAGCAGTTCTTC. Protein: CASSSRTGQGNEQFF.

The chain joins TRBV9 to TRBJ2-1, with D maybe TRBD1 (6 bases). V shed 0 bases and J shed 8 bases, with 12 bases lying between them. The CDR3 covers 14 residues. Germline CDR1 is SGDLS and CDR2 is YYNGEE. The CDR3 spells CASSVEQGLYEQFF. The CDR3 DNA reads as TGTGCCAGCAGCGTAGAACAGGGCCTATATGAGCAGTTCTTC.

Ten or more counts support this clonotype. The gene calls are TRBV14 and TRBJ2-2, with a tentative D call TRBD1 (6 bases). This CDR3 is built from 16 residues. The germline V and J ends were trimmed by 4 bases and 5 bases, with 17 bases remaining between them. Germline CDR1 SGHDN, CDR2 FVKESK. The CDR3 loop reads CASSRTAGPPTGELFF. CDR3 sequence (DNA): TGTGCCAGCAGCCGGACAGCTGGGCCTCCGACCGGGGAGCTGTTTTTT.

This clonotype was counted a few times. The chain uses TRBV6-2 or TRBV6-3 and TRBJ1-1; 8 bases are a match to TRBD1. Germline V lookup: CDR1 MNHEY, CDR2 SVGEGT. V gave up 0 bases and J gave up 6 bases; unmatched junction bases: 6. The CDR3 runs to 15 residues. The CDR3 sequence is CASSYSGRGRPEAFF. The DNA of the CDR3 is TGTGCCAGCAGTTACTCTGGCAGGGGGCGGCCTGAAGCTTTCTTT.

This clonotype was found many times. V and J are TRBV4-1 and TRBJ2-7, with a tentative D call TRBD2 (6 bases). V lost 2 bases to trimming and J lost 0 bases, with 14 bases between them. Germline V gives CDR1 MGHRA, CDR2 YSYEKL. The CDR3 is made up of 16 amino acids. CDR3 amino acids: CASSQILAPSSYEQYF. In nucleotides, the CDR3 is TGCGCCAGCAGCCAAATCCTAGCGCCGAGCTCCTACGAGCAGTACTTC.

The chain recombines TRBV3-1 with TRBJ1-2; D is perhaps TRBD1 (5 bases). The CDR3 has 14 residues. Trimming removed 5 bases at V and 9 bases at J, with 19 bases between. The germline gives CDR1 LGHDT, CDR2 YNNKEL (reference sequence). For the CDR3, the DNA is TGTGCCAGCAGCACTCTGGCAGGGATTAGCAGCTACACCTTC. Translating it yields CASSTLAGISSYTF.

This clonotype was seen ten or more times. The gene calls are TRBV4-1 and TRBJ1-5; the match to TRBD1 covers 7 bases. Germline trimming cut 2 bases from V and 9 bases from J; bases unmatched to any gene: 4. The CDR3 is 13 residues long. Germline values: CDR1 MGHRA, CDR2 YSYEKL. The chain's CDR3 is CASSQTGERPQHF. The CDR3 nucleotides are TGCGCCAGCAGCCAAACAGGGGAGAGGCCCCAGCATTTT.

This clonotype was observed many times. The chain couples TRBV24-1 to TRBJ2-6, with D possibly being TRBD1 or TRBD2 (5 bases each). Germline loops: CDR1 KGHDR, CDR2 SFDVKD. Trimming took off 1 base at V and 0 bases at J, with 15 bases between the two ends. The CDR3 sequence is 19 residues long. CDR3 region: CATSDFISLRGSGANVLTF. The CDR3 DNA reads TGTGCCACCAGTGATTTCATTTCATTGAGGGGCTCTGGGGCCAACGTCCTGACTTTC.

CDR3 residues: CASSSSRDLRQPQHF. CDR3 nucleotide sequence: TGTGCCAGCAGCTCAAGCCGGGACCTCAGGCAGCCCCAGCATTTT. The J gene is TRBJ1-5, the V gene TRBV7-9; D perhaps matches TRBD1 (5 bases). V was pared by 4 bases and J by 7 bases, with 17 bases between. CDR3 length equals 15 residues. Germline V CDR1 and CDR2: SEHNR, FQNEAQ (reference sequence).

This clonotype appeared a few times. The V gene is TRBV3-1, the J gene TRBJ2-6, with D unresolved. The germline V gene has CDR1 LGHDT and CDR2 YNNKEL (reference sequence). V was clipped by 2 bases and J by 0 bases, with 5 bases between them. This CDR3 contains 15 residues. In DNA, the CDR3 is TGTGCCAGCAGCCAATACCACTCTGGGGCCAACGTCCTGACTTTC. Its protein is CASSQYHSGANVLTF.

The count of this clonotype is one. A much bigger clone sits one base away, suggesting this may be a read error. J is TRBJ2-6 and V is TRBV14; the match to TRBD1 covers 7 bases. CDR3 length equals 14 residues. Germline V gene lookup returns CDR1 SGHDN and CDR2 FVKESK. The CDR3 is CASGQGVGANVLTF. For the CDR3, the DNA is TGTGCCAGCGGCCAGGGGGTTGGGGCCAACGTCCTGACTTTC.